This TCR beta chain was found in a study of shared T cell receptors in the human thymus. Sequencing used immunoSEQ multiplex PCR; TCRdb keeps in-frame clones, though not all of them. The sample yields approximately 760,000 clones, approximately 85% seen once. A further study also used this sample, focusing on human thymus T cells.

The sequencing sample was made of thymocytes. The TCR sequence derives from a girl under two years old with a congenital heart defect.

The CDR3 spells CASSRIAGAKETQYF. The DNA of the CDR3 is TGCGCCAGCAGCCGAATAGCGGGGGCCAAAGAGACCCAGTACTTC. This chain joins TRBV4-3 and TRBJ2-5; 9 nucleotides align to TRBD2. Germline loops: CDR1 LGHNA, CDR2 YSLEER. This CDR3 is 15 amino acids long. V gave up 4 bases and J gave up 3 bases; unmatched junction bases: 6.